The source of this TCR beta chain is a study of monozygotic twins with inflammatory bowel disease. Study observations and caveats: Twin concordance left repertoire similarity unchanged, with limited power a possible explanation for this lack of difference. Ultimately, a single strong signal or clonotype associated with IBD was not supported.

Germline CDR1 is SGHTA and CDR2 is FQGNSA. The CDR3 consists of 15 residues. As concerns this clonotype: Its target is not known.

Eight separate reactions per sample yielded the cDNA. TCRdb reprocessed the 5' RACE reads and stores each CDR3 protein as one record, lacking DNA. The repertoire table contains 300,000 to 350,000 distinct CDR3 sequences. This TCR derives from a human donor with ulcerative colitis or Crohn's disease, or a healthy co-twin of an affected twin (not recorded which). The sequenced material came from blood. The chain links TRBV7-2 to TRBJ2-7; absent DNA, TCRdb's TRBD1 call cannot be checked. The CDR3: CASSFIRTGYYEQYF.